The 21 T cell receptor beta chains below all came from one sample that was sequenced in a study of shared clonotypes between healthy human individuals. The protocol was immunoSEQ multiplex PCR, while the TCRdb copy is restricted to in-frame clones and leaves out a portion. The top ten clones hold more than 0.35% of a sample with about 2.4 million clones, roughly 93% of them seen once. Input material: naive CD4+ T cells from PBMCs. The subset was: CD45RA+ positively selected. Every receptor here comes from a man in his late teens or twenties in good health. Some clones in this sample may be carry-over from other donors' samples.

The CDR3 DNA is TGCGCCAGCAACTCCGGACAGCTTGGGGAGACCCAGTACTTC. As protein: CASNSGQLGETQYF. This chain connects TRBV10-1 to TRBJ2-5, with D possibly TRBD1 on 6 matching bases. From germline, CDR1 is WNHNN and CDR2 SYGVQD (reference sequence). The V gene lost 7 bases and the J gene lost 5 bases, with 17 bases spanning the gap. The CDR3 spans 14 residues.

Comment on this clone: This CDR3 is also generated by other DNA sequences in the sample. J is TRBJ2-5 and V is TRBV5-4; TRBD1 matches at 10 bases. Trimming at V came to 4 bases and at J to 3 bases, leaving 3 bases not matched to a gene. The CDR3 is made up of 14 amino acids. The germline V gene encodes CDR1 SGHNT and CDR2 YYREEE (reference sequence). CDR3 in DNA: TGTGCCAGCAGCCTCGGGACAGGGGAAGAGACCCAGTACTTC. Residues: CASSLGTGEETQYF.

This chain links TRBV6-6 with TRBJ2-5, with TRBD1 as a possible D gene (6 bases). The CDR3 is made up of 15 amino acids. Trimming left V 0 bases short and J 2 bases short, with 10 bases between. Per the germline V gene, CDR1 is MNHNY and CDR2 is SVGAGI (reference sequence). In DNA, the CDR3 is TGTGCCAGCAGTTACTCTCGGACAGAACAAGAGACCCAGTACTTC. This gives the protein CASSYSRTEQETQYF.

V is TRBV10-2 and J is TRBJ2-7; the match to TRBD2 covers 7 bases. The CDR3 is 13 amino acids. V was pared by 7 bases and J by 2 bases, with 5 bases of the junction left unmatched. The germline V gene encodes CDR1 WSHSY and CDR2 SAAADI. Here the CDR3 DNA reads TGCGCCAGCAAGGCGGGGGTTACCTACGAGCAGTACTTC. The encoded protein is CASKAGVTYEQYF.

This clone was recorded once. The rearrangement joins TRBV7-9 to TRBJ2-3, with D perhaps matching TRBD1 or TRBD2 (6 bases each). V was trimmed by 4 bases and J by 6 bases, leaving 23 bases between them. The germline V gene encodes CDR1 SEHNR and CDR2 FQNEAQ (reference sequence). This CDR3 contains 17 residues. CDR3 in amino acids: CASSSAQGTHLPDTQYF. CDR3 in DNA: TGTGCCAGCAGCTCAGCCCAGGGGACTCATCTACCGGATACGCAGTATTTT.

This rearrangement joins TRBV2 to TRBJ2-2; TRBD2 aligns across 8 bases. Germline lookup yields CDR1 SNHLY and CDR2 FYNNEI. This CDR3 contains 15 residues. V shed 6 bases and J 3 bases; nucleotides not matched to a gene: 6. The CDR3: CASRAVAGHTGELFF. CDR3 nucleotides: TGTGCCAGCAGGGCCGTAGCGGGACACACCGGGGAGCTGTTTTTT.

The V gene is TRBV7-9, the J gene TRBJ2-5; tentative D call: TRBD2 (7 bases). V was cut by 0 bases and J by 5 bases, with 13 bases left in between. The germline V gene has CDR1 SEHNR and CDR2 FQNEAQ (reference sequence). The CDR3 extends over 15 amino acids. The CDR3 nucleotides are TGTGCCAGCAGCTTAGCGCGGGGGCAGGGTGAGACCCAGTACTTC. It encodes CASSLARGQGETQYF. The entire variable domain, with the rest obtained from reference TRBV7-9 and TRBJ2-5, is as follows: DTGVSQNPRHKITKRGQNVTFRCDPISEHNRLYWYRQTLGQGPEFLTYFQNEAQLEKSRLLSDRFSAERPKGSFSTLEIQRTEQGDSAMYLCASSLARGQGETQYFGPGTRLLVL.

The rearrangement joins TRBV5-1 to TRBJ2-3; TRBD2 aligns across 7 bases. The germline gives CDR1 SGHRS, CDR2 YFSETQ. J was trimmed by 2 bases and V by 4 bases; bases with no gene match: 10. The CDR3 covers 16 residues. CDR3 protein: CASSDGTTFPTDTQYF. Here the CDR3 DNA reads TGCGCCAGCAGCGACGGGACTACCTTCCCCACAGATACGCAGTATTTT.

This clone is a singleton in its sample. Within the sample, other DNA sequences also encode this same CDR3. The CDR3, as DNA: TGTGCCAGCAGCTTAGCGGGAGGAGAGACCCAGTACTTC. This translates into CASSLAGGETQYF. The genes are TRBV7-3 and TRBJ2-5; the match to TRBD2 covers 8 bases. Looked up from germline, CDR1 is SGHTA and CDR2 is FQGTGA. This CDR3 contains 13 residues. Unmatched junction bases numbered 0, after V lost 2 bases and J lost 4 bases.

J is TRBJ2-7 and V is TRBV25-1; 7 bases match TRBD2. Per germline, CDR1 MGHDK and CDR2 SYGVNS. Trimming at V came to 10 bases and at J to 0 bases, leaving 15 bases not matched to a gene. The CDR3 loop spans 16 amino acids. CDR3 in DNA: TGTGCCAACAGCCCGGACACTAGCGCGATCTCCTACGAGCAGTACTTC. Translated: CANSPDTSAISYEQYF.

The chain combines TRBV11-3 with TRBJ2-5, with D uncertain. Trimming shortened V by 5 bases and J by 1 base, and 8 bases separated the two germline ends. Germline assignment: CDR1 SGHNT and CDR2 YENEEA. The CDR3 is 13 residues long. The CDR3 region is CASSLRSQETQYF. DNA of the CDR3: TGTGCCAGCAGCCTCCGATCCCAAGAGACCCAGTACTTC.

V usage is TRBV7-2 and J usage is TRBJ2-3; TRBD2 is a possible D gene (7 bases). This CDR3 is 15 amino acids long. Trimming removed 5 bases from V and 5 bases from J, with 17 bases in between. Germline CDR1 SGHTA, CDR2 FQGNSA. In nucleotides, the CDR3 is TGTGCCAGCAGCCTTGATCGGGGGGCGGTAGATACGCAGTATTTT. Translated: CASSLDRGAVDTQYF.

This chain uses TRBV19 with TRBJ2-3; 8 bases are shared with TRBD2. CDR1 is LNHDA and CDR2 is SQIVND in the germline V gene (reference sequence). J gave up 0 bases and V 4 bases, and 6 bases lay outside the gene matches. The CDR3 has 16 amino acids. The DNA for the CDR3 is TGTGCCAGTAGTACCCCAGCGGGAGTCAGCACAGATACGCAGTATTTT. It is translated as CASSTPAGVSTDTQYF. Together with reference TRBV19 and TRBJ2-3, the CDR3 gives the full variable domain: DGGITQSPKYLFRKEGQNVTLSCEQNLNHDAMYWYRQDPGQGLRLIYYSQIVNDFQKGDIAEGYSVSREKKESFPLTVTSAQKNPTAFYLCASSTPAGVSTDTQYFGPGTRLTVL.

CDR3 protein: CAWTVEGFVEKLFF. DNA for the CDR3: TGTGCCTGGACCGTGGAGGGTTTTGTAGAAAAACTGTTTTTT. The V gene is TRBV30, the J gene TRBJ1-4; D is unresolved. Trimming pared 4 bases from V and 8 bases from J, leaving 17 bases between. The germline V gene encodes CDR1 GTSNPN and CDR2 SVGIG (reference sequence). The CDR3 length is 14 residues.

The rearrangement joins TRBV5-1 to TRBJ1-3, with D perhaps TRBD1 (6 bases). CDR3 length: 15 amino acids. V lost 4 bases and J lost 2, with 13 bases in between. The germline gives CDR1 SGHRS, CDR2 YFSETQ. The DNA of the CDR3 is TGCGCCAGCAGCCCAGGGGCGACAACTGGAAACACCATATATTTT. Encoded protein: CASSPGATTGNTIYF. The full variable domain, rest sourced from reference TRBV5-1 and TRBJ1-3, is KAGVTQTPRYLIKTRGQQVTLSCSPISGHRSVSWYQQTPGQGLQFLFEYFSETQRNKGNFPGRFSGRQFSNSRSEMNVSTLELGDSALYLCASSPGATTGNTIYFGEGSWLTVV.

V usage is TRBV5-6 and J usage is TRBJ2-1; D is ambiguous. Trimming took 0 bases from V and 4 from J, leaving 5 bases between them. The CDR3 covers 13 residues. Germline V lookup: CDR1 SGHDT, CDR2 YYEEEE. CDR3 sequence: CASSLGNYNEQFF. The CDR3 region has the DNA TGTGCCAGCAGCTTGGGGAATTACAATGAGCAGTTCTTC.

V and J are TRBV27 and TRBJ2-7; weak D call: TRBD2 (6 bases). Trimming shortened V by 5 bases and J by 2 bases, and 13 bases separated the two germline ends. This CDR3 is 14 amino acids long. Germline V gene lookup returns CDR1 MNHEY and CDR2 SMNVEV (reference sequence). Written as DNA, the CDR3 is TGTGCCAGCAGTCAGACTAGGCTAGCCTACGAGCAGTACTTC. Its translation is CASSQTRLAYEQYF.

In this sample, this clone turned up once. V and J are TRBV5-1 and TRBJ2-2, with D possibly being TRBD1 (6 bases). The V end lost 4 bases, the J end lost 5 bases, and 12 bases lay between the germline ends. Per germline, CDR1 SGHRS and CDR2 YFSETQ. The CDR3 sequence is 14 residues long. The CDR3 sequence: CASSEGTGTGELFF. The DNA of the CDR3 is TGCGCCAGCAGCGAAGGCACAGGGACCGGGGAGCTGTTTTTT.

V and J are TRBV15 and TRBJ2-5; 7 bases are shared with TRBD1. The ends lost 3 bases at V and 5 bases at J; junction bases unmatched: 3. CDR1 is LNHNV and CDR2 is YYDKDF in the germline V gene (reference sequence). This CDR3 contains 13 residues. The CDR3 here is CATSRGQTETQYF. For the CDR3, the DNA is TGTGCCACCAGCAGGGGACAGACTGAGACCCAGTACTTC.

Turning to this clone: This same CDR3 is encoded by further DNA sequences in the sample. The genes are TRBV5-1 and TRBJ2-5; D uncertain. Trimming pared 0 bases from V and 2 bases from J, leaving 5 bases between. The CDR3 is 13 residues long. Germline values: CDR1 SGHRS, CDR2 YFSETQ. CDR3 DNA: TGCGCCAGCAGCTTGGCAGTGCAAGAGACCCAGTACTTC. Encoded protein: CASSLAVQETQYF.

J is TRBJ1-2 and V is TRBV4-1; D call uncertain. The CDR3 consists of 16 residues. Trimming removed 0 bases at V and 4 bases at J, with 15 bases between. From germline, CDR1 is MGHRA and CDR2 YSYEKL. CDR3 DNA: TGCGCCAGCAGCCAAGATTCGGGGTCAGGCTTCTATGGCTACACCTTC. Encoded protein: CASSQDSGSGFYGYTF.